These 3 T cell receptor beta chains came from one sample sequenced in a study of blood T cell repertoires in COVID-19. Assay used: immunoSEQ multiplex PCR; TCRdb lists only in-frame clones, some missing. Of around 150,000 clones in the sample, around 80% were seen once. The sequenced sample consisted of peripheral blood. All receptors come from a man between 60 and 70 years old with acute or convalescent COVID-19.

This chain links TRBV19 with TRBJ2-1; D call uncertain. Trimming stripped 4 bases from V and 6 bases from J, with 10 bases between. This CDR3 has 13 residues. CDR1 LNHDA and CDR2 SQIVND come from the germline V gene (reference sequence). The CDR3 nucleotides are TGTGCCAGTAGTAATCCAGGAAGCAATGAGCAGTTCTTC. Translated, it gives CASSNPGSNEQFF.

The chain uses TRBV5-8 and TRBJ2-1; weak D call: TRBD1 (5 bases). The V and J ends lost 4 bases and 9 bases respectively, with 14 bases between them. Germline-derived CDR1 and CDR2 are SGHTS and YDEGEE. The CDR3 runs to 13 residues. CDR3 in amino acids: CASSDQGGVEQFF. The CDR3 DNA reads TGTGCCAGCAGCGATCAGGGTGGGGTTGAGCAGTTCTTC.

This chain links TRBV6-5 with TRBJ1-2; TRBD1 agrees at 8 bases. The CDR3 consists of 14 residues. V lost 7 bases, J lost 0 bases, and 4 bases stayed unmatched. The germline gives CDR1 MNHEY, CDR2 SVGAGI. CDR3 region: CASIQTGANYGYTF. The CDR3 coding sequence is TGTGCCAGCATCCAGACAGGGGCTAACTATGGCTACACCTTC.